This record concerns one TCR beta chain sequence. What it recognizes is unknown. The sample comes from a study of vaccination effects on CD4 cells after COVID-19. Produced via immunoSEQ multiplex PCR; TCRdb's table is partial and in-frame only. The table shows roughly 70,000 clones, with under 80% occurring only once. This CDR3 has 17 residues. Germline V lookup: CDR1 SGHNT, CDR2 YENEEA. V was trimmed by 1 base and J by 2 bases, leaving 17 bases between them. After expansion with viral peptide pools in the ViraFEST assay, antigen-specific CD4+ T cells were sequenced. The culture ran for about 11 days, and then CD4+ T cells were isolated. Participants were vaccinated with two doses of either the BNT162b2 or mRNA-1273 vaccine. Half-medium changes using IL-2 medium occurred on days 3 and 7. Study results and limitations: There was marked clonal contraction among infection- and vaccine-induced clones late after vaccination.

This chain links TRBV11-3 with TRBJ2-5; possibly TRBD2 for D (5 bases). The material sequenced was CD4+ T cells from PBMCs cultured with HCoV-OC43 spike peptides, taken after COVID-19 vaccination. The subset denotes: HCoV-OC43 spike overlapping peptide pool stimulation. The source is a human donor who received a COVID-19 vaccine. CDR3 DNA: TGTGCCAGCAGCTTAGGCCCATACGGGGTTTCACAAGAGACCCAGTACTTC. Translation gives CASSLGPYGVSQETQYF.